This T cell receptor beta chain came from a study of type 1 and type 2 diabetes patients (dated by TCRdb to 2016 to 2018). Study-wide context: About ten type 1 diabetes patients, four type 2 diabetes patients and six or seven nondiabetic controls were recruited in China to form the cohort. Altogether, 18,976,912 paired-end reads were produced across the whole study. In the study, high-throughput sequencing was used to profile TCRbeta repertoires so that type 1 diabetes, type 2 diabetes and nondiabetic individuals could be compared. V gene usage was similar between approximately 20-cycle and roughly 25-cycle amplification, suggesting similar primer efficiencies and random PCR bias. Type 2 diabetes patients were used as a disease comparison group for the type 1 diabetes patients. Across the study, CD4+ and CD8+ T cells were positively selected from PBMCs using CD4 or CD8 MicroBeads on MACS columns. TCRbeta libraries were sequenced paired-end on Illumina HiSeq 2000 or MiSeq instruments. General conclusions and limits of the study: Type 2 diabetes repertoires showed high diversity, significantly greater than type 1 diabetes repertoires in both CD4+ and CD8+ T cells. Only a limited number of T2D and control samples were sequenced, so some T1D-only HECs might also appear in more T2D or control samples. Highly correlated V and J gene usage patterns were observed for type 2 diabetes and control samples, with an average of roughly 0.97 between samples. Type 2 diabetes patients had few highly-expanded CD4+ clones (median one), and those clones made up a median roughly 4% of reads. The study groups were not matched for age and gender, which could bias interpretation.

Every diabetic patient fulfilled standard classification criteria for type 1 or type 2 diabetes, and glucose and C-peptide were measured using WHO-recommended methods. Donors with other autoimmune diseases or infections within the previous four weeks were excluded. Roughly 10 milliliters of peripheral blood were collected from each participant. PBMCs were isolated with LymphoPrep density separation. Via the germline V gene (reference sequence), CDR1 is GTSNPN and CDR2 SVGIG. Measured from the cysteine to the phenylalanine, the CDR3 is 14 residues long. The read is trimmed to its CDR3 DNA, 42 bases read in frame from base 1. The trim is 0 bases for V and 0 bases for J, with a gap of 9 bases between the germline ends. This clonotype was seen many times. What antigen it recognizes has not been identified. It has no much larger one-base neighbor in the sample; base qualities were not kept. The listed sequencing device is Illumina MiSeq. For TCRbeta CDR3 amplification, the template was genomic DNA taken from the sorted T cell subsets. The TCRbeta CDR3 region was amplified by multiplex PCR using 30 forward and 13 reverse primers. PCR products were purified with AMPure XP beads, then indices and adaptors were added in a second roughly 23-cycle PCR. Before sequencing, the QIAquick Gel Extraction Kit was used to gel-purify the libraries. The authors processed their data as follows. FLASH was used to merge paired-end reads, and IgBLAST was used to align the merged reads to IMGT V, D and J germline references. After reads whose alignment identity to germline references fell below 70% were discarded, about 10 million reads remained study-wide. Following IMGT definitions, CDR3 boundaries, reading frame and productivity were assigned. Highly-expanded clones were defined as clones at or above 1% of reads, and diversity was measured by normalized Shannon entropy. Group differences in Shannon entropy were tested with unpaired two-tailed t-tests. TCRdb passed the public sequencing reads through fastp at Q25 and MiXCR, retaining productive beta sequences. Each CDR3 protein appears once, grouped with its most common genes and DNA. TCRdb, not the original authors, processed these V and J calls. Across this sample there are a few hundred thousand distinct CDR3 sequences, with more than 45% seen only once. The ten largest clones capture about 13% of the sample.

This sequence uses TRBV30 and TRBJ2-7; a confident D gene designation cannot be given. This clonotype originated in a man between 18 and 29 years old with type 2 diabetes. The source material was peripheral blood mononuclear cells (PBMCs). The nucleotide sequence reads TGTGCCTGGAGTGTAGCGATGAGCTCCTACGAGCAGTACTTC. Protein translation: CAWSVAMSSYEQYF.